This entry lists 25 T cell receptor beta chains sequenced from one sample in a study of T-cell memory formation after mild COVID-19. TCRdb fed the 5' RACE reads into MiXCR, producing one record per CDR3 protein. Found here are some 160,000 distinct CDR3 sequences, over 10% of them singletons; the top ten hold 2.5% to 3.5%. Sequencing was carried out using PBMCs or a T cell subset sorted from them (not recorded which). These receptors came from a man aged 18 to 29 who had mild COVID-19 (a few samples of this study predate the infection). Cell type and time point are not known.

This clonotype came up a few times. The gene calls are TRBV6-5 and TRBJ2-7; D not resolved. The length of the CDR3 is 15 residues. Germline assignment: CDR1 MNHEY and CDR2 SVGAGI. Trimming took 2 bases from V and 1 from J, leaving 12 bases between them. The chain's CDR3 is CASSYAPGGSYEQYV. The CDR3 DNA reads TGTGCCAGCAGTTACGCGCCAGGCGGATCCTACGAGCAGTACGTC.

V is TRBV10-3 and J is TRBJ2-3; 9 bases match TRBD1. Unmatched junction bases numbered 6, after V lost 5 bases and J lost 0 bases. There are 16 residues in the CDR3. Per germline, CDR1 ENHRY and CDR2 SYGVKD. This CDR3 is CAISKAGTGSTDTQYF. CDR3 DNA: TGTGCCATCAGTAAAGCCGGGACAGGGAGCACAGATACGCAGTATTTT.

This clonotype was seen more than once but under ten times. J is TRBJ2-1 and V is TRBV7-9; no clear D. The CDR3 contains 15 residues. Per the germline V gene, CDR1 is SEHNR and CDR2 is FQNEAQ (reference sequence). V lost 1 base to trimming and J lost 8 bases, with 15 bases between them. The CDR3: CASSLGEVTADEQFF. The DNA of the CDR3 is TGTGCCAGCAGCTTAGGGGAAGTGACCGCCGATGAGCAGTTCTTC.

This clonotype was counted a few times. The chain is built from TRBV5-6 and TRBJ2-7, with TRBD2 identical over 13 bases. This CDR3 is built from 15 residues. The V gene's germline CDR1 is SGHDT and CDR2 YYEEEE. The trim removed 4 bases at V and 5 bases at J, leaving 6 bases unmatched. The CDR3 loop reads CASSETSGGKDEQYF. CDR3 bases: TGTGCCAGCAGCGAGACTAGCGGGGGGAAGGACGAGCAGTACTTC.

The sample holds a few counts of this clonotype. J is TRBJ2-5 and V is TRBV5-1; no reliable D call. CDR3 length: 12 residues. Trimming removed 0 bases at V and 5 bases at J, with 5 bases between. Germline V gene sequence: CDR1 SGHRS, CDR2 YFSETQ. The CDR3 protein is CASSLGRETQYF. Written as DNA, the CDR3 is TGCGCCAGCAGCTTGGGTAGGGAGACCCAGTACTTC. Based on the CDR3 plus reference TRBV5-1 and TRBJ2-5, the full variable domain is KAGVTQTPRYLIKTRGQQVTLSCSPISGHRSVSWYQQTPGQGLQFLFEYFSETQRNKGNFPGRFSGRQFSNSRSEMNVSTLELGDSALYLCASSLGRETQYFGPGTRLLVL.

The gene calls are TRBV30 and TRBJ1-1; no clear D. This CDR3 contains 11 residues. Germline V lookup: CDR1 GTSNPN, CDR2 SVGIG (reference sequence). Trimming pared 5 bases from V and 5 bases from J, leaving 9 bases between. CDR3 DNA sequence: TGTGCCTGGGGGTCGGAGACTGAAGCTTTCTTT. Translation: CAWGSETEAFF.

The chain is built from TRBV5-6 and TRBJ1-1; D perhaps matches TRBD1 (5 bases). V was trimmed by 0 bases and J by 6 bases, leaving 15 bases between them. There are 15 residues in the CDR3. The germline V gene has CDR1 SGHDT and CDR2 YYEEEE. The CDR3 nucleotides are TGTGCCAGCAGCTTGGTACTCCTCGGGGGTTCTGAAGCTTTCTTT. The encoded protein is CASSLVLLGGSEAFF.

The chain joins TRBV7-9 to TRBJ2-7; D possibly corresponds to TRBD2 (6 bases). The length of the CDR3 is 14 residues. With 5 bases removed from V and 0 bases from J, the gap between germline ends came to 11 bases. CDR1 is SEHNR and CDR2 is FQNEAQ in the germline V gene (reference sequence). This CDR3 is CASSRGASSYEQYF. Here the CDR3 DNA reads TGTGCCAGCAGCCGCGGGGCGAGCTCCTACGAGCAGTACTTC.

This sequence joins TRBV5-4 and TRBJ2-7, with 10 bases that match TRBD2. The CDR3 is 14 residues long. Germline trimming cut 7 bases from V and 2 bases from J; bases unmatched to any gene: 6. Germline V gene lookup returns CDR1 SGHNT and CDR2 YYREEE (reference sequence). As DNA, the CDR3 is TGTGCCAGCTCCAGGACTAGCGGTACCTACGAGCAGTACTTC. Amino acids: CASSRTSGTYEQYF.

This rearrangement joins TRBV6-2 or TRBV6-3 to TRBJ2-2, with D tentatively TRBD1 (5 bases). Germline V gives CDR1 MNHEY, CDR2 SVGEGT. The germline V and J ends were trimmed by 10 bases and 4 bases, with 19 bases remaining between them. This CDR3 has 15 amino acids. Here the CDR3 reads CAISPTRARTGELFF. CDR3 in DNA: TGTGCCATCTCCCCGACCAGGGCCCGCACCGGGGAGCTGTTTTTT.

This clonotype has just a few counts. This chain connects TRBV20-1 to TRBJ1-2; the D is unclear. V dropped 5 bases and J dropped 3 bases, with 7 bases sitting between them. Germline assignment: CDR1 DFQATT and CDR2 SNEGSKA (reference sequence). CDR3 length: 11 amino acids. The CDR3, as DNA: TGCAGTGCTGGGTCAGACTATGGCTACACCTTC. Translation gives CSAGSDYGYTF.

The V call is TRBV3-1, the J call TRBJ1-6, with D unresolved. V lost 11 bases, J lost 9 bases, and 17 bases lay in between. Germline CDR1 reads LGHDT; CDR2 reads YNNKEL (reference sequence). The CDR3 is made up of 13 amino acids. The CDR3: CACCQQVPSPLHF. The CDR3 region has the DNA TGTGCCTGCTGCCAGCAGGTCCCTTCACCCCTCCACTTT.

This clonotype was seen only a few times. The chain is built from TRBV5-1 and TRBJ1-2; the D is unclear. The CDR3 sequence is 14 residues long. Germline V CDR1 and CDR2: SGHRS, YFSETQ. V lost 3 bases and J 4 bases, leaving 13 bases between the germline ends. CDR3 sequence reads: CASSWEWAAYGYTF. CDR3 nucleotide sequence: TGCGCCAGCAGCTGGGAATGGGCCGCCTATGGCTACACCTTC.

This clonotype has more than one count but fewer than ten. V is TRBV7-2 and J is TRBJ2-3; 11 nucleotides match TRBD1. The CDR3 covers 17 residues. With 1 base clipped from V and 5 bases from J, the junction kept 8 bases outside the gene matches. Germline V gene sequence: CDR1 SGHTA, CDR2 FQGNSA. CDR3 amino acids: CASSLVMAGTGGDTQYF. CDR3 bases: TGTGCCAGCAGCTTAGTGATGGCCGGGACAGGGGGAGATACGCAGTATTTT.

This clonotype was observed a handful of times. The chain carries TRBV20-1 and TRBJ2-3, with D possibly matching TRBD1 (6 bases). Per the germline V gene, CDR1 is DFQATT and CDR2 is SNEGSKA (reference sequence). The CDR3 runs to 15 residues. Trimming took off 4 bases at V and 4 bases at J, with 18 bases between the two ends. The CDR3 protein is CSATMGQRLPDTQYF. In DNA, the CDR3 is TGCAGTGCTACCATGGGACAAAGACTCCCAGATACGCAGTATTTT.

This chain uses TRBV7-2 with TRBJ2-3, with 13 nucleotides matching TRBD2. The CDR3 spans 17 residues. With 5 bases clipped from V and 7 bases from J, the junction kept 12 bases outside the gene matches. The germline CDR1 and CDR2 sequences are SGHTA and FQGNSA. CDR3 sequence: CASSQRRTSGGAHTQYF. CDR3 nucleotides: TGTGCCAGCAGCCAACGACGAACTAGCGGGGGGGCCCATACGCAGTATTTT. Full variable domain (remainder filled in from reference TRBV7-2 and TRBJ2-3): GAGVSQSPSNKVTEKGKDVELRCDPISGHTALYWYRQSLGQGLEFLIYFQGNSAPDKSGLPSDRFSAERTGGSVSTLTIQRTQQEDSAVYLCASSQRRTSGGAHTQYFGPGTRLTVL.

Only a few counts were recorded for this clonotype. The chain uses TRBV7-2 and TRBJ2-3; D not certain. Germline values: CDR1 SGHTA, CDR2 FQGNSA. The ends were cut back, 5 bases at V and 4 bases at J, with 16 bases in the middle. The CDR3 covers 15 residues. CDR3 in amino acids: CASSTPGNLADTQYF. The CDR3 DNA reads as TGTGCCAGCAGCACACCCGGCAACCTCGCAGATACGCAGTATTTT.

The V call is TRBV4-2, the J call TRBJ1-2, with TRBD1 matching over 8 bases. V lost 2 bases and J lost 3; bases outside the gene matches: 5. Germline lookup yields CDR1 LGHNA and CDR2 YNFKEQ. The CDR3 has 15 amino acids. The CDR3 sequence is CASSQLDRDYYGYTF. CDR3 sequence (DNA): TGTGCCAGCAGCCAATTGGACAGGGATTACTATGGCTACACCTTC.

This clonotype was found a few times. The chain employs TRBV3-1 and TRBJ2-5; TRBD2 aligns across 7 bases. This CDR3 spans 16 amino acids. Trimming cost V 0 bases and J 3 bases; bases outside gene matches: 7. The germline gives CDR1 LGHDT, CDR2 YNNKEL (reference sequence). The CDR3 coding sequence is TGTGCCAGCAGCCAAGACCGCCTCGGGGGGAAAGAGACCCAGTACTTC. Translation gives CASSQDRLGGKETQYF.

The table lists this clonotype with many counts. This chain links TRBV5-1 with TRBJ2-1; D not resolved. Germline values: CDR1 SGHRS, CDR2 YFSETQ. V was shortened by 0 bases and J by 2 bases, with 6 bases between the two germline ends. This CDR3 region has 14 residues. CDR3 bases: TGCGCCAGCAGCTTGGAAGCCGCCTACAATGAGCAGTTCTTC. This gives the protein CASSLEAAYNEQFF. Full variable domain (missing parts from reference TRBV5-1 and TRBJ2-1): KAGVTQTPRYLIKTRGQQVTLSCSPISGHRSVSWYQQTPGQGLQFLFEYFSETQRNKGNFPGRFSGRQFSNSRSEMNVSTLELGDSALYLCASSLEAAYNEQFFGPGTRLTVL.

This clonotype was found many times. This chain connects TRBV5-1 to TRBJ2-2, with D perhaps matching TRBD1 or TRBD2 (5 bases each). The CDR3 has 14 residues. V shed 1 base and J shed 4 bases, with 8 bases lying between them. The V gene's germline CDR1 is SGHRS and CDR2 YFSETQ. CDR3 nucleotide sequence: TGCGCCAGCAGCTTGTCCGGGGCCACCGGGGAGCTGTTTTTT. Its translation is CASSLSGATGELFF. Together with reference TRBV5-1 and TRBJ2-2, the CDR3 gives the full variable domain: KAGVTQTPRYLIKTRGQQVTLSCSPISGHRSVSWYQQTPGQGLQFLFEYFSETQRNKGNFPGRFSGRQFSNSRSEMNVSTLELGDSALYLCASSLSGATGELFFGEGSRLTVL.

V and J are TRBV3-1 and TRBJ2-1; unclear D gene. CDR1 is LGHDT and CDR2 is YNNKEL in the germline V gene (reference sequence). V lost 3 bases and J lost 4, with 10 bases in between. The CDR3 loop spans 14 amino acids. The CDR3 bases are TGTGCCAGCAGCCAGAGTGACCGGTACAATGAGCAGTTCTTC. It yields the protein CASSQSDRYNEQFF.

The chain combines TRBV12-3 or TRBV12-4 with TRBJ1-1, with D hard to call. CDR3 length: 13 amino acids. Trimming removed 8 bases at V and 0 bases at J, with 10 bases between. CDR3: CASGWGLNTEAFF. Written as DNA, the CDR3 is TGTGCCAGCGGTTGGGGATTGAACACTGAAGCTTTCTTT.

This chain joins TRBV20-1 and TRBJ2-3; D remains unclear. This CDR3 spans 12 amino acids. Germline V gives CDR1 DFQATT, CDR2 SNEGSKA (reference sequence). V lost 3 bases to trimming and J lost 4 bases, with 8 bases between them. The CDR3 DNA reads TGCAGTGCTAGTATGACATCAGATACGCAGTATTTT. Its protein product is CSASMTSDTQYF.

The chain combines TRBV7-9 with TRBJ1-4; D is perhaps TRBD1 (6 bases). Looked up from germline, CDR1 is SEHNR and CDR2 is FQNEAQ (reference sequence). V lost 5 bases to trimming and J lost 8 bases, with 12 bases between them. The CDR3 extends over 13 amino acids. The CDR3 sequence: CASSRDTGEKLFF. CDR3 coding DNA: TGTGCCAGCAGCCGGGACACGGGGGAAAAACTGTTTTTT.